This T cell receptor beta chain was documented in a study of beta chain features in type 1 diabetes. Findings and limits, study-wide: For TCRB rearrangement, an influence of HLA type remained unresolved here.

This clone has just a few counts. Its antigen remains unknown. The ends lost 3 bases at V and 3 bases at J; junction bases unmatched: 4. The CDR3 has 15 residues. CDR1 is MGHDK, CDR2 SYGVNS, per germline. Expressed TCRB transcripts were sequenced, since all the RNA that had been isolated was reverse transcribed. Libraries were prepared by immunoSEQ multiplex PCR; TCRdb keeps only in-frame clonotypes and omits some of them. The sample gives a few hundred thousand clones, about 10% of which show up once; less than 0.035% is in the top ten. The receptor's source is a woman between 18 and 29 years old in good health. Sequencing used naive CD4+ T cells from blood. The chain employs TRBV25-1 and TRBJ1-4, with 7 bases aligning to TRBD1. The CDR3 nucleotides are TGTGCCAGCAGTGACCTAGGGGGCCCTAATGAAAAACTGTTTTTT. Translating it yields CASSDLGGPNEKLFF.